Following are 9 T cell receptor beta chains from one sample sequenced in a study of T cell responses to AZD1222 COVID-19 vaccine. The data were produced by immunoSEQ multiplex PCR, yet TCRdb's version contains in-frame clones alone and is incomplete. The table shows 180,000 or so clones, with 94% occurring only once. The sample in question was peripheral blood, obtained on day 0 of AZD1222 vaccination. Receptors originate from an adult in good health.

This rearrangement joins TRBV7-8 to TRBJ2-1, with D possibly being TRBD2 (6 bases). V lost 5 bases to trimming and J lost 0 bases, with 14 bases between them. The germline V gene encodes CDR1 SGHVS and CDR2 FQNEAQ. This CDR3 contains 16 residues. In DNA, the CDR3 is TGTGCCAGCAGCCGTATGGGGGGTAGCTCCTACAATGAGCAGTTCTTC. Amino acid sequence: CASSRMGGSSYNEQFF.

The V call is TRBV9, the J call TRBJ1-3; unclear D gene. CDR1 is SGDLS and CDR2 is YYNGEE in the germline V gene. The V end lost 1 base, the J end lost 0 bases, and 8 bases lay between the germline ends. The CDR3 has 15 residues. CDR3 DNA: TGTGCCAGCAGCGTAACGGCGGGCTCTGGAAACACCATATATTTT. This sequence encodes CASSVTAGSGNTIYF. The full variable domain, completed using reference TRBV9 and TRBJ1-3, is DSGVTQTPKHLITATGQRVTLRCSPRSGDLSVYWYQQSLDQGLQFLIQYYNGEERAKGNILERFSAQQFPDLHSELNLSSLELGDSALYFCASSVTAGSGNTIYFGEGSWLTVV.

V and J are TRBV11-2 and TRBJ2-7; 9 bases line up with TRBD1. Germline values: CDR1 SGHAT, CDR2 FQNNGV. The CDR3 runs 15 residues. J was trimmed by 3 bases and V by 5 bases; bases with no gene match: 8. CDR3 sequence (DNA): TGTGCCAGCAGCCTGGACAGGGGAGGAATCTACGAGCAGTACTTC. It yields the protein CASSLDRGGIYEQYF.

CDR3 protein: CASALDRGMNTEAFF. CDR3 bases: TGTGCCAGCGCCCTAGATAGGGGGATGAACACTGAAGCTTTCTTT. The V call is TRBV18, the J call TRBJ1-1, with D possibly matching TRBD1 (6 bases). This CDR3 contains 15 residues. V lost 8 bases and J 0 bases, leaving 16 bases between the germline ends. CDR1 and CDR2 from the germline V gene are KGHSH and LQKENI.

The rearrangement links TRBV5-1 to TRBJ2-3; TRBD2 matches at 8 bases. Per germline, CDR1 SGHRS and CDR2 YFSETQ. V lost 4 bases and J lost 6; bases outside the gene matches: 10. The CDR3 covers 15 residues. The CDR3 loop reads CASSTGGPAGDTQYF. The DNA for the CDR3 is TGCGCCAGCAGCACGGGAGGGCCAGCGGGGGATACGCAGTATTTT.

The chain uses TRBV18 and TRBJ1-1; D is ambiguous. Between the trimmed V and J ends, which lost 3 bases and 0 bases, there was a span of 14 bases. The germline V gene encodes CDR1 KGHSH and CDR2 LQKENI. The CDR3 contains 16 residues. The CDR3 nucleotides are TGTGCCAGCTCACCCCTACCGGGCGGACTGAACACTGAAGCTTTCTTT. Translation gives CASSPLPGGLNTEAFF.

The chain has TRBV27 and TRBJ2-1; D remains unclear. The CDR3 is made up of 12 amino acids. The V gene's germline CDR1 is MNHEY and CDR2 SMNVEV (reference sequence). Deletions cut 4 bases from V and 4 bases from J, with 5 bases between. The chain's CDR3 is CASSSNYNEQFF. The DNA of the CDR3 is TGTGCCAGCAGTTCCAATTACAATGAGCAGTTCTTC.

The rearrangement joins TRBV7-9 to TRBJ1-2; D is unclear. The CDR3 spans 12 residues. Germline CDR1 is SEHNR and CDR2 is FQNEAQ (reference sequence). V was clipped by 3 bases and J by 6 bases, with 8 bases between them. The CDR3 loop is CASSLYTNGYTF. The CDR3 DNA is TGTGCCAGCAGCTTGTACACGAATGGCTACACCTTC. Full variable domain (outside the CDR3, taken from reference TRBV7-9 and TRBJ1-2): DTGVSQNPRHKITKRGQNVTFRCDPISEHNRLYWYRQTLGQGPEFLTYFQNEAQLEKSRLLSDRFSAERPKGSFSTLEIQRTEQGDSAMYLCASSLYTNGYTFGSGTRLTVV.

The rearrangement uses TRBV28 and TRBJ2-1; TRBD2 is a possible D gene (6 bases). V was trimmed by 7 bases and J by 1 base, leaving 11 bases between them. The CDR3 contains 14 residues. The germline gives CDR1 MDHEN, CDR2 SYDVKM. CDR3 DNA: TGTGCCAGCACCGGGAGCGGGTCCTACAATGAGCAGTTCTTC. Protein sequence: CASTGSGSYNEQFF.